Below are 25 T cell receptor beta chains sequenced from a single sample in a study of blood T cell repertoires in COVID-19. Using immunoSEQ multiplex PCR, the repertoire was profiled, and TCRdb retains in-frame clones only, with some absent. The table lists about 160,000 clones, just over 85% of them singletons. Sequencing was performed on peripheral blood. The receptors come from a man aged 45-65 years with active or convalescent COVID-19.

V is TRBV19 and J is TRBJ2-7, with D tentatively TRBD1 (5 bases). This CDR3 is 12 amino acids long. Trimming cost V 7 bases and J 5 bases, with 12 bases left between them. Germline CDR1 is LNHDA and CDR2 is SQIVND (reference sequence). CDR3 DNA sequence: TGTGCCAGTACCTCCCGACAGAACGAGCAGTACTTC. This gives the protein CASTSRQNEQYF.

The chain combines TRBV7-2 with TRBJ1-1, with unresolved D. Germline V gene data show CDR1 as SGHTA and CDR2 as FQGNSA. Trimming took off 5 bases at V and 1 base at J, with 8 bases between the two ends. The CDR3 loop spans 13 amino acids. The CDR3 protein is CASSLRQNTEAFF. The CDR3 bases are TGTGCCAGCAGCCTCAGACAGAACACTGAAGCTTTCTTT.

This chain connects TRBV28 to TRBJ2-7; a weak D match, TRBD2 (6 bases). Trimming shortened V by 8 bases and J by 4 bases, and 12 bases separated the two germline ends. The CDR3 has 12 amino acids. The germline gives CDR1 MDHEN, CDR2 SYDVKM. This CDR3 is CASVAGNYEQYF. The CDR3 bases are TGTGCCAGCGTGGCGGGGAATTACGAGCAGTACTTC. The full variable domain, rest sourced from reference TRBV28 and TRBJ2-7, is DVKVTQSSRYLVKRTGEKVFLECVQDMDHENMFWYRQDPGLGLRLIYFSYDVKMKEKGDIPEGYSVSREKKERFSLILESASTNQTSMYLCASVAGNYEQYFGPGTRLTVT.

The chain has TRBV19 and TRBJ1-2; TRBD1 might be the D (5 bases). The CDR3 length is 12 residues. Germline CDR1 LNHDA, CDR2 SQIVND (reference sequence). Deletions cut 6 bases from V and 2 bases from J, with 7 bases between. The CDR3 spells CASRQGNYGYTF. The CDR3 DNA sequence: TGTGCCAGTAGGCAGGGCAACTATGGCTACACCTTC.

The gene calls are TRBV7-2 and TRBJ2-5; 11 bases agree with TRBD2. This CDR3 region has 15 residues. J was trimmed by 9 bases and V by 3 bases; bases with no gene match: 9. CDR1 and CDR2 from the germline V gene are SGHTA and FQGNSA. CDR3 sequence: CASSFTLAGAAAQYF. In DNA, the CDR3 is TGTGCCAGCAGCTTCACACTAGCGGGGGCCGCGGCCCAGTACTTC.

The chain carries TRBV19 and TRBJ2-1, with 7 bases lining up with TRBD2. This CDR3 comprises 13 residues. The V gene end was trimmed by 1 base and the J gene end by 8 bases; junction bases not matched to a gene: 2. CDR1 is LNHDA and CDR2 is SQIVND in the germline V gene (reference sequence). Written as DNA, the CDR3 is TGTGCCAGTAGTATAGGCCTAGCGGATGAGCAGTTCTTC. As protein: CASSIGLADEQFF.

The chain's CDR3 is CASSLQGGNEQFF. CDR3 sequence (DNA): TGCGCCAGCAGCTTGCAGGGTGGCAATGAGCAGTTCTTC. The chain has TRBV5-1 and TRBJ2-1; D may be TRBD1 (5 bases). Germline-derived CDR1 and CDR2 are SGHRS and YFSETQ. Trimming stripped 1 base from V and 6 bases from J, with 8 bases between. This CDR3 is 13 amino acids long.

In this sample, this clone turned up many times. V gene TRBV20-1 combines with J gene TRBJ2-2, with 9 nucleotides matching TRBD1. Germline CDR1 DFQATT, CDR2 SNEGSKA (reference sequence). The V segment lost 3 bases and the J segment 6 bases; nucleotides outside the gene matches: 5. This CDR3 comprises 14 residues. CDR3 region: CSASDRGEAGELFF. The CDR3 DNA is TGCAGTGCTAGTGACAGGGGGGAAGCCGGGGAGCTGTTTTTT.

This rearrangement joins TRBV2 to TRBJ1-5; D might be TRBD1 (6 bases). Per the germline V gene, CDR1 is SNHLY and CDR2 is FYNNEI. V lost 3 bases to trimming and J lost 4 bases, with 10 bases between them. CDR3 length: 14 amino acids. CDR3 DNA sequence: TGTGCCAGCAGTGAGGGGACACGGAATCAGCCCCAGCATTTT. Translating gives CASSEGTRNQPQHF.

This sequence joins TRBV4-1 and TRBJ2-1; 8 positions agree with TRBD2. Germline CDR1 MGHRA, CDR2 YSYEKL. The length of the CDR3 is 17 residues. Trimming removed 0 bases from V and 4 bases from J; junction bases left unmatched: 8. The CDR3 spells CASSQDWERERYNEQFF. CDR3 in DNA: TGCGCCAGCAGCCAAGATTGGGAGCGGGAGAGGTACAATGAGCAGTTCTTC.

The chain has TRBV12-3 or TRBV12-4 and TRBJ2-7; 7 positions agree with TRBD2. V was pared by 6 bases and J by 8 bases, with 7 bases of the junction left unmatched. The CDR3 length is 12 residues. The CDR3 bases are TGTGCCAGCAGCCCGGCAGCGGGGCAGCAGTACTTC. Translated: CASSPAAGQQYF.

The chain uses TRBV4-1 and TRBJ2-2, with D tentatively TRBD2 (7 bases). This CDR3 spans 17 amino acids. Germline V lookup: CDR1 MGHRA, CDR2 YSYEKL. V dropped 4 bases and J dropped 7 bases, with 22 bases sitting between them. Written as DNA, the CDR3 is TGCGCCAGCAGCCCCAGGGGACGGGGAGGGCAACACGGGGAGCTGTTTTTT. Its protein product is CASSPRGRGGQHGELFF.

This sequence joins TRBV19 and TRBJ2-3; a possible D gene is TRBD2 (7 bases). V lost 4 bases to trimming and J lost 1 base, with 21 bases between them. The CDR3 contains 18 residues. CDR1 and CDR2 from the germline V gene are LNHDA and SQIVND (reference sequence). The CDR3 nucleotides read TGTGCCAGTAGTACTTTAAAGAGGGGGGGTAGTGGCACAGATACGCAGTATTTT. The encoded protein is CASSTLKRGGSGTDTQYF.

This chain links TRBV28 with TRBJ2-7; TRBD2 aligns across 8 bases. The V segment lost 2 bases and the J segment 4 bases; nucleotides outside the gene matches: 7. CDR3 length: 15 residues. Germline V CDR1 and CDR2: MDHEN, SYDVKM. The CDR3 region has the DNA TGTGCCAGCAGTTTAGGAGCGAGCGGGGGTTACGAGCAGTACTTC. It codes for CASSLGASGGYEQYF. Complete variable domain (other parts from reference TRBV28 and TRBJ2-7): DVKVTQSSRYLVKRTGEKVFLECVQDMDHENMFWYRQDPGLGLRLIYFSYDVKMKEKGDIPEGYSVSREKKERFSLILESASTNQTSMYLCASSLGASGGYEQYFGPGTRLTVT.

The chain couples TRBV6-1 to TRBJ1-2; D unresolved. Per germline, CDR1 MNHNS and CDR2 SASEGT. The length of the CDR3 is 15 residues. Trimming took 1 base from V and 2 from J, leaving 11 bases between them. CDR3 in DNA: TGTGCCAGCAGTGAAGTCGTCCAGTACAACTATGGCTACACCTTC. Amino acids: CASSEVVQYNYGYTF.

This chain links TRBV14 with TRBJ2-7; possible D gene TRBD2, 6 bases. The CDR3 is 15 residues long. Deletions cut 4 bases from V and 9 bases from J, with 22 bases between. CDR1 SGHDN and CDR2 FVKESK come from the germline V gene. The CDR3 sequence: CASSRGDSPRKGQYF. DNA for the CDR3: TGTGCCAGCAGCCGCGGGGACTCCCCCCGGAAGGGGCAGTACTTC. The full variable domain, its missing parts supplied by reference TRBV14 and TRBJ2-7, is EAGVTQFPSHSVIEKGQTVTLRCDPISGHDNLYWYRRVMGKEIKFLLHFVKESKQDESGMPNNRFLAERTGGTYSTLKVQPAELEDSGVYFCASSRGDSPRKGQYFGPGTRLTVT.

The rearrangement uses TRBV7-6 and TRBJ2-7; 8 nucleotides line up with TRBD1. Germline loops: CDR1 SGHVS, CDR2 FNYEAQ. This CDR3 is built from 13 residues. Trimming removed 4 bases from V and 5 bases from J; junction bases left unmatched: 4. The CDR3 nucleotides read TGTGCCAGCAGCTCCCGGACAGGGAACGAGCAGTACTTC. This gives the protein CASSSRTGNEQYF.

The CDR3 coding sequence is TGCAGCGTTGAACTACTAGCCCCTAATTCACCCCTCCACTTT. Its translation is CSVELLAPNSPLHF. The gene calls are TRBV29-1 and TRBJ1-6; D remains unclear. This CDR3 is 14 amino acids long. Trimming removed 2 bases from V and 6 bases from J, with 11 bases in between. In germline, CDR1 is SQVTM, CDR2 ANQGSEA.

The V and J genes are TRBV2 and TRBJ2-3; 9 bases fit TRBD2. V lost 1 base to trimming and J lost 1 base; unmatched junction nucleotides: 6. CDR3 size: 17 residues. The germline CDR1 and CDR2 sequences are SNHLY and FYNNEI. CDR3 DNA sequence: TGTGCCAGCAGTGAAGAGGTGCGGGGGGGCGGCACAGATACGCAGTATTTT. This encodes CASSEEVRGGGTDTQYF.

This clone was seen a single time. V gene TRBV19 combines with J gene TRBJ2-1; 8 bases agree with TRBD2. Germline-derived CDR1 and CDR2 are LNHDA and SQIVND (reference sequence). The CDR3 sequence is 13 residues long. Trimming cost V 5 bases and J 8 bases; bases outside gene matches: 5. CDR3 residues: CASSPLAGDEQFF. The CDR3 DNA sequence: TGTGCCAGTAGTCCGCTAGCGGGTGATGAGCAGTTCTTC.

The chain joins TRBV19 to TRBJ1-5; maybe TRBD1 (5 bases). The germline V gene encodes CDR1 LNHDA and CDR2 SQIVND (reference sequence). The ends were cut back, 2 bases at V and 0 bases at J, with 8 bases in the middle. The CDR3 covers 15 residues. This chain's CDR3 is CASSIRTPSNQPQHF. The CDR3 DNA follows: TGTGCCAGTAGTATAAGGACACCTAGCAATCAGCCCCAGCATTTT.

V gene TRBV5-6 combines with J gene TRBJ1-2; D may be TRBD1 (6 bases). Germline values: CDR1 SGHDT, CDR2 YYEEEE. V was pared by 4 bases and J by 3 bases, with 13 bases between. The CDR3 contains 14 residues. The CDR3 DNA reads as TGTGCCAGCAGCCCTTCGACAGGCTACTATGGCTACACCTTC. It encodes CASSPSTGYYGYTF. Together with reference TRBV5-6 and TRBJ1-2, the CDR3 gives the full variable domain: DAGVTQSPTHLIKTRGQQVTLRCSPKSGHDTVSWYQQALGQGPQFIFQYYEEEERQRGNFPDRFSGHQFPNYSSELNVNALLLGDSALYLCASSPSTGYYGYTFGSGTRLTVV.

The chain carries TRBV28 and TRBJ1-5; 8 nucleotides align to TRBD1. This CDR3 is built from 18 residues. CDR1 and CDR2 (germline): MDHEN, SYDVKM. V lost 2 bases and J lost 7; bases outside the gene matches: 16. The CDR3 DNA reads as TGTGCCAGCAGTTTAGGCATATCCAACAGGGGGGGATGGCAGCCCCAGCATTTT. Translating gives CASSLGISNRGGWQPQHF.

This chain links TRBV5-4 with TRBJ1-1, with D maybe TRBD1 (6 bases). Germline V lookup: CDR1 SGHNT, CDR2 YYREEE (reference sequence). The CDR3 contains 14 residues. Trimming took 2 bases from V and 4 from J, leaving 12 bases between them. The CDR3 DNA follows: TGTGCCAGCAGCTTATCCAGGGGAAGCACTGAAGCTTTCTTT. Amino acids: CASSLSRGSTEAFF.

The rearrangement links TRBV29-1 to TRBJ2-5; 8 nucleotides align to TRBD1. The CDR3 loop spans 11 amino acids. V dropped 7 bases and J dropped 6; count of bases not matched to a gene: 4. CDR1 and CDR2 (germline): SQVTM, ANQGSEA. The CDR3, as DNA: TGCAGCGAAGGACAGGGAAAGACCCAGTACTTC. The encoded protein is CSEGQGKTQYF.